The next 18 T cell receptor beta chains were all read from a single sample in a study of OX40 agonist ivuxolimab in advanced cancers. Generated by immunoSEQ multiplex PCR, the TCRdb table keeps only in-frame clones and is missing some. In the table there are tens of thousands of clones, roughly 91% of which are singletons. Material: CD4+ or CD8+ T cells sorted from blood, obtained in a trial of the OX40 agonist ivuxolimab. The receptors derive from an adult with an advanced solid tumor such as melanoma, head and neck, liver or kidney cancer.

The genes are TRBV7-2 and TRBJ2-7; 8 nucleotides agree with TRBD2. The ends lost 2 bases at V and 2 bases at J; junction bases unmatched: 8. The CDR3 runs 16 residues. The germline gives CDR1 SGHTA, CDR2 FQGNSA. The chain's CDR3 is CASSLLSAGGPYEQYF. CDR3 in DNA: TGTGCCAGCAGCTTACTATCGGCGGGAGGACCCTACGAGCAGTACTTC. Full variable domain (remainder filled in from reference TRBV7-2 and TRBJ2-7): GAGVSQSPSNKVTEKGKDVELRCDPISGHTALYWYRQSLGQGLEFLIYFQGNSAPDKSGLPSDRFSAERTGGSVSTLTIQRTQQEDSAVYLCASSLLSAGGPYEQYFGPGTRLTVT.

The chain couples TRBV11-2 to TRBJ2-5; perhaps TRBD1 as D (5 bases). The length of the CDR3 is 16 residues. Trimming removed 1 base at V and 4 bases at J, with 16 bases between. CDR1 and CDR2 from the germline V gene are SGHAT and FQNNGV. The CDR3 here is CASSLASGLPGETQYF. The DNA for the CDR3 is TGTGCCAGCAGCTTAGCTTCAGGGTTACCCGGAGAGACCCAGTACTTC.

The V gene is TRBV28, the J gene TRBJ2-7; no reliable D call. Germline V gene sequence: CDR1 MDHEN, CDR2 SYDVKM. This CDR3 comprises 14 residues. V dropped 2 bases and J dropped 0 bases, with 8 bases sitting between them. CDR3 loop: CASSLQMSSYEQYF. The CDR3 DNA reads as TGTGCCAGCAGTTTACAGATGAGCTCCTACGAGCAGTACTTC.

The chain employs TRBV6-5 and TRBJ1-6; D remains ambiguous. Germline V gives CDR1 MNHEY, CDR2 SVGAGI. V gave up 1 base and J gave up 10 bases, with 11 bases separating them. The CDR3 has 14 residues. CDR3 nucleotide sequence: TGTGCCAGCAGTTACTTAAGCGTGGACTCACCCCTCCACTTT. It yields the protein CASSYLSVDSPLHF.

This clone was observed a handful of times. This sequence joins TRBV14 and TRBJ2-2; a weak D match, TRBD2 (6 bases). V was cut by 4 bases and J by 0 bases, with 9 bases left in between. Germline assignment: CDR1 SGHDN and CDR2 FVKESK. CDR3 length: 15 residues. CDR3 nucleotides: TGTGCCAGCAGCCCTCGACTAGCGAACACCGGGGAGCTGTTTTTT. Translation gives CASSPRLANTGELFF. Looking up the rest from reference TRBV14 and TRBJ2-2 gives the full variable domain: EAGVTQFPSHSVIEKGQTVTLRCDPISGHDNLYWYRRVMGKEIKFLLHFVKESKQDESGMPNNRFLAERTGGTYSTLKVQPAELEDSGVYFCASSPRLANTGELFFGEGSRLTVL.

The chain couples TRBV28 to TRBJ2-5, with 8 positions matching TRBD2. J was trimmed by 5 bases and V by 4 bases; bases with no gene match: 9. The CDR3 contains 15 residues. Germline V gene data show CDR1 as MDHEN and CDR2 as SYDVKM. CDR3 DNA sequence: TGTGCCAGCAGTTCCGTACACGGGGGGGGTGAGACCCAGTACTTC. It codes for CASSSVHGGGETQYF. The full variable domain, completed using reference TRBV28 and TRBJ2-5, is DVKVTQSSRYLVKRTGEKVFLECVQDMDHENMFWYRQDPGLGLRLIYFSYDVKMKEKGDIPEGYSVSREKKERFSLILESASTNQTSMYLCASSSVHGGGETQYFGPGTRLLVL.

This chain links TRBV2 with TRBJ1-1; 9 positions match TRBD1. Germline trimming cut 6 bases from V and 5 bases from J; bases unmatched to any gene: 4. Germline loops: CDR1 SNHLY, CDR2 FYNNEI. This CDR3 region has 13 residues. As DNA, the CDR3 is TGTGCCAGCAGGGGACAGGGAACTACTGAAGCTTTCTTT. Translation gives CASRGQGTTEAFF.

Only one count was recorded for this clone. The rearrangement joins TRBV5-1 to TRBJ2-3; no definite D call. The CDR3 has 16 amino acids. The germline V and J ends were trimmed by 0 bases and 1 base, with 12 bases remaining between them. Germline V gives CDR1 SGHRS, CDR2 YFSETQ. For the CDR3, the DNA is TGCGCCAGCAGCTTGGCCTTTGACCAGGGCACAGATACGCAGTATTTT. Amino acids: CASSLAFDQGTDTQYF. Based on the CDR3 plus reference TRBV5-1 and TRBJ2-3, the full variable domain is KAGVTQTPRYLIKTRGQQVTLSCSPISGHRSVSWYQQTPGQGLQFLFEYFSETQRNKGNFPGRFSGRQFSNSRSEMNVSTLELGDSALYLCASSLAFDQGTDTQYFGPGTRLTVL.

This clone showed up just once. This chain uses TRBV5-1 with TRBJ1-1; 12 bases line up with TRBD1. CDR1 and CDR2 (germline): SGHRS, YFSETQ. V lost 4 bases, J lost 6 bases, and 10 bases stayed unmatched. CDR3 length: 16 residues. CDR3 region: CASSQGTGGYNAEAFF. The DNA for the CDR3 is TGCGCCAGCAGCCAGGGGACAGGGGGCTATAATGCTGAAGCTTTCTTT.

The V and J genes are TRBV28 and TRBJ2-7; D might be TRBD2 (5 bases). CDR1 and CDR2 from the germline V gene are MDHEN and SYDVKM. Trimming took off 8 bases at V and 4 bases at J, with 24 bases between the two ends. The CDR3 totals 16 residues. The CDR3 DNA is TGTGCCAGCTTGCCACTAGGGCAGCCGACGCGGTACGAGCAGTACTTC. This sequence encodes CASLPLGQPTRYEQYF. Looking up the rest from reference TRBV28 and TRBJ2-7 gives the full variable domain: DVKVTQSSRYLVKRTGEKVFLECVQDMDHENMFWYRQDPGLGLRLIYFSYDVKMKEKGDIPEGYSVSREKKERFSLILESASTNQTSMYLCASLPLGQPTRYEQYFGPGTRLTVT.

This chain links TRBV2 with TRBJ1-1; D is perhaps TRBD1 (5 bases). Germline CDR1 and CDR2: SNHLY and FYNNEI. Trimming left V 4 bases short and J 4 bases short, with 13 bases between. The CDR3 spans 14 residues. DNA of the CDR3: TGTGCCAGCAGTGTTGAGGTGGGGGGCACTGAAGCTTTCTTT. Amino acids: CASSVEVGGTEAFF.

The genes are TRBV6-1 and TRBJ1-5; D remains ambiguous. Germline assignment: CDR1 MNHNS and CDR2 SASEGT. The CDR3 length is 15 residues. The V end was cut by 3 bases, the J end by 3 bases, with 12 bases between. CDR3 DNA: TGTGCCAGCAGTGATATGGGGTACCCCAATCAGCCCCAGCATTTT. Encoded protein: CASSDMGYPNQPQHF.

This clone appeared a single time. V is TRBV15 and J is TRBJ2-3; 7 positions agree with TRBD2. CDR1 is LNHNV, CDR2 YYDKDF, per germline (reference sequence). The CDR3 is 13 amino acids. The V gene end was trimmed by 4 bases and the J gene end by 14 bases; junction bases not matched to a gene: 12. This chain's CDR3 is CATSKKGTNPMYF. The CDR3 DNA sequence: TGTGCCACCAGCAAAAAAGGGACTAACCCCATGTATTTT.

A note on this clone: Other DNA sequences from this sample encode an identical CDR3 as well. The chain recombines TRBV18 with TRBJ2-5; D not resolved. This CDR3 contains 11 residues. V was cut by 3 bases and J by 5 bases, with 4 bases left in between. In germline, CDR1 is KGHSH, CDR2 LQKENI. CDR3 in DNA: TGTGCCAGCTCACCTGCCGAGACCCAGTACTTC. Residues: CASSPAETQYF.

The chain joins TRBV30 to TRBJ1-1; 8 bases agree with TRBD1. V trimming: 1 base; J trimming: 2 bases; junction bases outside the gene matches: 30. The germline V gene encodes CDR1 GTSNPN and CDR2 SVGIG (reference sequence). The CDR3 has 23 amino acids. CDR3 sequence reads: CAWSAATKDRVAGTPQTNTEAFF. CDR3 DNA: TGTGCCTGGAGTGCGGCGACTAAGGACAGGGTTGCTGGAACCCCCCAAACCAACACTGAAGCTTTCTTT.

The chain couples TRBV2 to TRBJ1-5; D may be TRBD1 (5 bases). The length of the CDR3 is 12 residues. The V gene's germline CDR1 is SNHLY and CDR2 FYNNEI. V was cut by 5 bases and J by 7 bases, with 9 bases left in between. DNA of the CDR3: TGTGCCAGCAGTAAGACAGTACAGCCCCAGCATTTT. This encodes CASSKTVQPQHF. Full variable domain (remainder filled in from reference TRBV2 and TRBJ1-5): EPEVTQTPSHQVTQMGQEVILRCVPISNHLYFYWYRQILGQKVEFLVSFYNNEISEKSEIFDDQFSVERPDGSNFTLKIRSTKLEDSAMYFCASSKTVQPQHFGDGTRLSIL.

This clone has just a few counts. This CDR3 is CASSLVQGADTEAFF. CDR3 sequence (DNA): TGCGCCAGCAGCTTAGTGCAGGGGGCGGACACTGAAGCTTTCTTT. This chain joins TRBV5-1 and TRBJ1-1; 8 nucleotides agree with TRBD1. Germline loops: CDR1 SGHRS, CDR2 YFSETQ. This CDR3 has 15 amino acids. V lost 2 bases to trimming and J lost 3 bases; unmatched junction nucleotides: 6.

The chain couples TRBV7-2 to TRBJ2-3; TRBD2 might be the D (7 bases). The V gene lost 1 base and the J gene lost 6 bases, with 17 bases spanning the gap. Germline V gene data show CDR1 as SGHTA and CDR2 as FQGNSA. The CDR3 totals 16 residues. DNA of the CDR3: TGTGCCAGCAGCTTAGGACTAAAGGGGGGGGTGGATACGCAGTATTTT. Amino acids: CASSLGLKGGVDTQYF.